This record looks at one T cell receptor beta chain sequence and its context. This clone counts as medium-sized (0.01 to 0.1%). Its antigen remains unidentified. No base quality information exists; no much larger clone differs at one position. These data come from a study of T cells after posttransplantation cyclophosphamide (dated by TCRdb to 2015 to 2016). About the full investigation: Using TRB sequencing, the study followed how the T cell repertoire rebuilt after myeloablative bone marrow transplantation with posttransplantation cyclophosphamide given as GVHD prophylaxis. Public TRB sequences were queried against a database of over 3,600 sequences associated with responses to pathogens, tumor antigens, self-antigens and alloantigens. Blood from all 35 or so PTCy patients with 1-year posttransplant specimens was subjected to TRB sequencing. Samples from about 32 PTCy-treated patients and approximately 15 related bone marrow donors of those patients were subjected to antigen receptor sequencing. Because TRA and TRB clonality were tightly correlated in 9 samples, subsequent TCR analyses were focused on TRB only. In 3 patients, up to roughly 3 additional blood samples taken between 2 and 5.2 years after transplant also underwent TRB sequencing, as did pretransplant blood from a handful of patients.

Related bone marrow donors provided peripheral blood samples on the day of marrow donation. Peripheral blood and bone marrow mononuclear cells were isolated by Ficoll-Hypaque density centrifugation and cryopreserved. Sorting of CD4+ and CD8+ T cells, including naive and memory subsets, was performed by FACS on a FACSAria II. Genomic DNA was used for TRB sequencing, which was performed with the immunoSEQ assay at survey resolution or with the hsTCRB kit. The paper's data handling went like this. The immunoSEQ software handled the initial read processing, while the LymphoSeq R package was used for the repertoire analyses. Clonality was calculated as 1 minus normalized Shannon entropy, and the Gini coefficient was also calculated for each TRB dataset. To infer phenotypes in unsorted samples, TRB sequences from sorted subsets of the recipient or donor were mapped onto the unsorted samples of the same recipient. TCRdb provides this immuneACCESS table in a form limited to in-frame rearrangements. Some clones are lacking; in checked studies, under half of them reflect an unresolved V gene, and why the rest are absent is not known. That table furnishes V, J and clone size, whereas the DNA furnished D and trimming. The sample contains about 4,500 clones, about two thirds of them found a single time. Approximately 16% of the sample goes to the ten largest clones.

The paper as a whole reports these results and caveats: Donor-recipient similarity was low at 1-2 months but rose over the first year, and later blood repertoires were often dominated by donor CD8+ memory clones. Across about 49 patients, TRB clonality was highly associated with recipient CMV seropositivity and CMV reactivation, and PTCy diversity was similar to diversity in CNI/methotrexate controls. The TRB repertoires of T cells infiltrating skin or the GI tract showed only limited overlap with the TRB repertoires found in blood.

From a lookup of the germline V gene (reference sequence), CDR1 and CDR2 are LNHDA and SQIVND. V sheds 6 bases and J sheds 5 bases, leaving 17 bases between their ends. Including cysteine and phenylalanine, the CDR3 has 15 amino acids. Of the read, only the CDR3 DNA is kept; its 45 bases are in frame from base 1. The sequence came from an older woman in good health, CMV-negative, and a related stem cell transplant donor. Recombination linked TRBV19 to TRBJ1-5; TRBD1 is perhaps the D gene, given 6 matching bases. Input material: memory CD8+ T cells sorted from blood. The CDR3 has the sequence CASRTKGQNHQPQHF. The nucleotide sequence reads TGTGCCAGTAGAACAAAAGGACAGAACCATCAGCCCCAGCATTTT.